The 27 T cell receptor beta chains in this list originate from one sample, sequenced in a study of T cells in Graves' hyperthyroidism and ophthalmopathy. The investigators amplified TCR beta CDR3 regions from RNA transcripts. HTBI primers were used for first-round RT-PCR of the TCR CDR3. TCRdb passed the multiplex PCR reads through MiXCR, listing each CDR3 protein once. The sample consists of about 290,000 distinct CDR3 sequences, over 15% of them appearing once. Sequenced sample: blood. The origin of the receptors is a woman aged 60-75 years with Graves' ophthalmopathy.

This clonotype was counted only a few times. The chain employs TRBV6-1 and TRBJ2-7; the match to TRBD1 covers 10 bases. The CDR3 totals 14 residues. The trim removed 4 bases at V and 5 bases at J, leaving 5 bases unmatched. Germline V gene data show CDR1 as MNHNS and CDR2 as SASEGT. For the CDR3, the DNA is TGTGCCAGCAGTGGACAGGGGGCGCATCACGAGCAGTACTTC. Amino acid sequence: CASSGQGAHHEQYF.

This clonotype was counted ten times or more. The rearrangement joins TRBV20-1 to TRBJ2-7, with D possibly matching TRBD1 (5 bases). The germline V gene has CDR1 DFQATT and CDR2 SNEGSKA (reference sequence). There are 15 residues in the CDR3. The V gene lost 0 bases and the J gene lost 5 bases, with 17 bases spanning the gap. The CDR3 DNA reads as TGCAGTGCTAGAGATAGGCGCAGGGTGGGCCACGAGCAGTACTTC. It translates to CSARDRRRVGHEQYF.

In its sample, this clonotype was seen many times. The rearrangement links TRBV7-2 to TRBJ2-7, with 8 bases lining up with TRBD1. V was pared by 2 bases and J by 1 base, with 7 bases of the junction left unmatched. Germline values: CDR1 SGHTA, CDR2 FQGNSA. CDR3 length: 16 amino acids. The CDR3 DNA is TGTGCCAGCAGCTTACTTGCCGGGACAGGTTCCTACGAGCAGTACTTC. Encoded protein: CASSLLAGTGSYEQYF. Drawing the rest from reference TRBV7-2 and TRBJ2-7, the complete variable domain is GAGVSQSPSNKVTEKGKDVELRCDPISGHTALYWYRQSLGQGLEFLIYFQGNSAPDKSGLPSDRFSAERTGGSVSTLTIQRTQQEDSAVYLCASSLLAGTGSYEQYFGPGTRLTVT.

This clonotype was found many times. V and J are TRBV6-2 or TRBV6-3 and TRBJ1-1; TRBD1 agrees at 8 bases. CDR1 and CDR2 from the germline V gene are MNHEY and SVGEGT. The CDR3 covers 13 residues. With V trimmed by 6 bases and J by 5 bases, 5 bases remained unmatched. Written as DNA, the CDR3 is TGTGCCAGCAGCGTGACAGGGGCAACTGAAGCTTTCTTT. The encoded protein is CASSVTGATEAFF.

About this clonotype itself: A much larger clonotype is one base distant, so this may be a read error. The chain uses TRBV6-5 and TRBJ1-2; unclear D gene. Germline V gene sequence: CDR1 MNHEY, CDR2 SVGAGI. The CDR3 is 13 amino acids. This chain's CDR3 is CASSSGNGYGHTF. CDR3 DNA: TGTGCCAGCAGTTCCGGCAATGGCTATGGCCACACCTTC.

This clonotype turned up a few times. V is TRBV12-3 or TRBV12-4 and J is TRBJ2-1; D may be TRBD1 or TRBD2 (5 bases each). This CDR3 has 14 amino acids. Trimming cost V 3 bases and J 2 bases, with 8 bases left between them. The DNA of the CDR3 is TGTGCCAGCAGTTTCGGGGCTACCTACAATGAGCAGTTCTTC. Encoded protein: CASSFGATYNEQFF.

The table lists this clonotype with a few counts. One end of the junction varies from germline; a read error may be responsible. This sequence joins TRBV7-2 and TRBJ2-3, with D possibly being TRBD2 (7 bases). The CDR3 contains 16 residues. CDR1 is SGHTA and CDR2 is FQGNSA in the germline V gene. DNA for the CDR3: TGTGCCAGCAGCTTTGCGGGGGCCCCGGGGGCAGATGCGCAGTATTTT. Translated: CASSFAGAPGADAQYF.

This clonotype was found many times. J is TRBJ2-3 and V is TRBV11-2; D perhaps matches TRBD2 (5 bases). Trimming took 4 bases from V and 7 from J, leaving 18 bases between them. This CDR3 is 15 amino acids long. CDR1 and CDR2 (germline): SGHAT, FQNNGV. The CDR3 DNA is TGTGCCAGCAGCTCCCCCTCAGCGGTTGGTAATACGCAGTATTTT. Translating it yields CASSSPSAVGNTQYF.

This clonotype was seen repeatedly, ten times or more. The chain joins TRBV18 to TRBJ2-7, with 10 bases lining up with TRBD1. Trimming at V came to 6 bases and at J to 6 bases, leaving 11 bases not matched to a gene. The CDR3 spans 15 residues. Germline CDR1 reads KGHSH; CDR2 reads LQKENI. The DNA for the CDR3 is TGTGCCAGCTCTCCCCCCGGACAGGGGGTGGCCGAGCAGTACTTC. This encodes CASSPPGQGVAEQYF. The full variable domain, its missing parts supplied by reference TRBV18 and TRBJ2-7, is NAGVMQNPRHLVRRRGQEARLRCSPMKGHSHVYWYRQLPEEGLKFMVYLQKENIIDESGMPKERFSAEFPKEGPSILRIQQVVRGDSAAYFCASSPPGQGVAEQYFGPGTRLTVT.

This clonotype has more than one count but fewer than ten. The genes are TRBV13 and TRBJ1-3, with 7 positions matching TRBD1. Germline CDR1 and CDR2: PRHDT and FYEKMQ (reference sequence). The CDR3 is 14 residues long. V was clipped by 5 bases and J by 2 bases; unmatched bases: 3. CDR3 bases: TGTGCCAGCAGCCCACAGGGGACTGGAAACACCATATATTTT. This gives the protein CASSPQGTGNTIYF. The full variable domain, rest sourced from reference TRBV13 and TRBJ1-3, is AAGVIQSPRHLIKEKRETATLKCYPIPRHDTVYWYQQGPGQDPQFLISFYEKMQSDKGSIPDRFSAQQFSDYHSELNMSSLELGDSALYFCASSPQGTGNTIYFGEGSWLTVV.

There are many counts of this clonotype. V gene TRBV7-3 combines with J gene TRBJ2-5, with 7 bases that match TRBD1. Trimming took 5 bases from V and 5 from J; bases not matched to a gene: 5. Germline V lookup: CDR1 SGHTA, CDR2 FQGTGA. The CDR3 sequence is 13 residues long. CDR3 residues: CASSVRGWETQYF. In DNA, the CDR3 is TGTGCCAGCAGCGTCAGGGGGTGGGAGACCCAGTACTTC. The whole variable domain, remainder taken from reference TRBV7-3 and TRBJ2-5, is GAGVSQTPSNKVTEKGKYVELRCDPISGHTALYWYRQSLGQGPEFLIYFQGTGAADDSGLPNDRFFAVRPEGSVSTLKIQRTERGDSAVYLCASSVRGWETQYFGPGTRLLVL.

Ten or more counts support this clonotype. The chain couples TRBV7-9 to TRBJ2-2, with D perhaps given as TRBD1 or TRBD2 (5 bases each). The CDR3 has 18 amino acids. V was trimmed by 5 bases and J by 5 bases, leaving 24 bases between them. Germline V lookup: CDR1 SEHNR, CDR2 FQNEAQ (reference sequence). The CDR3 sequence: CASSPRGLGEIGTGELFF. The CDR3, as DNA: TGTGCCAGCAGCCCCCGGGGCCTGGGGGAAATCGGAACCGGGGAGCTGTTTTTT.

This clonotype was seen at least ten times. The V call is TRBV20-1, the J call TRBJ1-1; tentative D call: TRBD1 (6 bases). Germline values: CDR1 DFQATT, CDR2 SNEGSKA (reference sequence). V was cut by 5 bases and J by 0 bases, with 13 bases left in between. The CDR3 is made up of 14 amino acids. The CDR3 loop reads CSALTGTLNTEAFF. The DNA of the CDR3 is TGCAGTGCTCTGACCGGGACACTGAACACTGAAGCTTTCTTT.

This clonotype was picked up many times. The chain uses TRBV27 and TRBJ1-6; D is undetermined. This CDR3 has 13 amino acids. CDR1 is MNHEY, CDR2 SMNVEV, per germline (reference sequence). Trimming left V 5 bases short and J 10 bases short, with 12 bases between. CDR3 region: CASSPTRESPLHF. CDR3 DNA: TGTGCCAGCAGTCCCACCCGGGAGTCACCCCTCCACTTT.

V usage is TRBV19 and J usage is TRBJ2-3, with 10 nucleotides matching TRBD1. The CDR3 is 16 amino acids. CDR1 is LNHDA and CDR2 is SQIVND in the germline V gene (reference sequence). Trimming removed 10 bases from V and 4 bases from J; junction bases left unmatched: 14. The CDR3 bases are TGTGCCACCTCTTCATCACGGGACAGGGGTTCAGATACGCAGTATTTT. As protein: CATSSSRDRGSDTQYF.

This clonotype was counted many times. V and J are TRBV20-1 and TRBJ2-1, with a tentative D call TRBD2 (7 bases). Trimming stripped 5 bases from V and 8 bases from J, with 13 bases between. The length of the CDR3 is 12 residues. Looked up from germline, CDR1 is DFQATT and CDR2 is SNEGSKA (reference sequence). The CDR3 sequence: CSAPGGLYEQFF. The CDR3, as DNA: TGCAGTGCTCCCGGGGGGCTTTATGAGCAGTTCTTC.

This clonotype has just a few counts. The chain combines TRBV12-3 or TRBV12-4 with TRBJ2-3; no definite D call. V was cut by 7 bases and J by 4 bases, with 15 bases left in between. This CDR3 contains 14 residues. Written as DNA, the CDR3 is TGTGCCAGCAATCCCAACACGGGTCCAGATACGCAGTATTTT. Residues: CASNPNTGPDTQYF.

This clonotype was observed many times. Written as DNA, the CDR3 is TGTGCCAGCTCACCATGGGTCGTCGGGGGCCAATCCTACAATGAGCAGTTCTTC. Amino acid sequence: CASSPWVVGGQSYNEQFF. The J gene is TRBJ2-1, the V gene TRBV18, with D perhaps assigned TRBD1 or TRBD2 (6 bases each). Germline lookup yields CDR1 KGHSH and CDR2 LQKENI. CDR3 length: 18 amino acids. Trimming stripped 2 bases from V and 1 base from J, with 18 bases between.

This clonotype was recorded a few times. This rearrangement joins TRBV18 to TRBJ2-3; no clear D gene. Germline V gene sequence: CDR1 KGHSH, CDR2 LQKENI. The length of the CDR3 is 13 residues. V lost 2 bases and J lost 2, with 5 bases in between. The DNA for the CDR3 is TGTGCCAGCTCACCAAAAGCCACAGATACGCAGTATTTT. Protein sequence: CASSPKATDTQYF.

The sample holds many counts of this clonotype. The chain is built from TRBV28 and TRBJ2-7, with D uncertain. Germline V gene sequence: CDR1 MDHEN, CDR2 SYDVKM. The CDR3 runs to 13 residues. V lost 2 bases and J 3 bases, leaving 8 bases between the germline ends. CDR3 bases: TGTGCCAGCAGTTTAGAATCTCTCTACGAGCAGTACTTC. Protein: CASSLESLYEQYF.

This clonotype was seen ten or more times. V is TRBV5-1 and J is TRBJ2-7; 7 bases are shared with TRBD1. The CDR3 extends over 14 amino acids. The germline V gene encodes CDR1 SGHRS and CDR2 YFSETQ. The J segment lost 0 bases and the V segment lost 4 bases, leaving 4 bases of the junction unmatched. The CDR3 region has the DNA TGCGCCAGCAGCCCCGGACAGGCCTCCTACGAGCAGTACTTC. The encoded protein is CASSPGQASYEQYF.

Many counts were recorded for this clonotype. The CDR3 nucleotides read TGTGCCACCAGCAGGGGAGCTAGCATCTACAATGAGCAGTTCTTC. It encodes CATSRGASIYNEQFF. The chain joins TRBV15 to TRBJ2-1; perhaps TRBD2 as D (5 bases). The germline CDR1 and CDR2 sequences are LNHNV and YYDKDF (reference sequence). The V and J ends lost 3 bases and 3 bases respectively, with 12 bases between them. This CDR3 region has 15 residues. Based on the CDR3 plus reference TRBV15 and TRBJ2-1, the full variable domain is DAMVIQNPRYQVTQFGKPVTLSCSQTLNHNVMYWYQQKSSQAPKLLFHYYDKDFNNEADTPDNFQSRRPNTSFCFLDIRSPGLGDTAMYLCATSRGASIYNEQFFGPGTRLTVL.

The chain recombines TRBV11-2 with TRBJ2-3, with D unresolved. This CDR3 has 15 residues. V lost 0 bases, J lost 4 bases, and 11 bases lay in between. Germline V gives CDR1 SGHAT, CDR2 FQNNGV. The CDR3 protein is CASSLEFSWADTQYF. The DNA of the CDR3 is TGTGCCAGCAGCTTAGAGTTCAGCTGGGCAGATACGCAGTATTTT.

Ten or more counts support this clonotype. The chain has TRBV28 and TRBJ2-1, with D possibly TRBD2 on 6 matching bases. Germline V gene sequence: CDR1 MDHEN, CDR2 SYDVKM. Trimming took off 6 bases at V and 10 bases at J, with 13 bases between the two ends. The CDR3 has 12 residues. The CDR3 DNA is TGTGCCAGCAGCACTATGGCGGGAGAGCAGTTCTTC. The encoded protein is CASSTMAGEQFF.

The genes are TRBV7-7 and TRBJ2-4; TRBD1 matches 10 bases. Germline CDR1 is SSHAT and CDR2 is FNYEAQ (reference sequence). This CDR3 comprises 20 residues. CDR3 in amino acids: CTSSPPGQGRLTLAKNIQYF. CDR3 in DNA: TGTACTAGCAGCCCACCGGGACAGGGGAGGCTGACATTAGCCAAAAACATTCAGTACTTC.

At least ten counts were recorded for this clonotype. At one end the junction does not follow the germline gene, possibly because of a read error. V is TRBV7-7 and J is TRBJ2-5; 10 bases align to TRBD1. The CDR3 runs to 15 residues. Germline V gene lookup returns CDR1 SSHAT and CDR2 FNYEAQ (reference sequence). The DNA of the CDR3 is TGTGCTAGCAGCCCAACCGGGACAGGGGAAGAGACCCAGTACTTC. The encoded protein is CASSPTGTGEETQYF.

This clonotype was recorded at least ten times. The genes are TRBV5-1 and TRBJ2-7, with D hard to call. Trimming stripped 3 bases from V and 4 bases from J, with 11 bases between. The germline V gene encodes CDR1 SGHRS and CDR2 YFSETQ. The CDR3 has 13 residues. The CDR3 DNA is TGCGCCAGCAGCTCTCTGGACGGATACGAGCAGTACTTC. Its protein is CASSSLDGYEQYF.